This entry describes one TCR beta chain. The data derive from a study of blood T cell repertoires in COVID-19. The assay was immunoSEQ multiplex PCR, and TCRdb's table has in-frame clones only and misses some. The table includes about 270,000 clones, roughly nine tenths detected once. Germline loops: CDR1 LNHDA, CDR2 SQIVND (reference sequence). The length of the CDR3 is 16 residues. With V trimmed by 4 bases and J by 2 bases, 4 bases remained unmatched. The V call is TRBV19, the J call TRBJ2-1, with TRBD2 matching 11 bases. Specimen: peripheral blood. This clonotype originated in a man aged 40-49 years who had recovered from COVID-19. CDR3 residues: CASSTLAGAAYNEQFF. The CDR3 DNA reads as TGTGCCAGTAGTACACTAGCGGGGGCTGCCTACAATGAGCAGTTCTTC.